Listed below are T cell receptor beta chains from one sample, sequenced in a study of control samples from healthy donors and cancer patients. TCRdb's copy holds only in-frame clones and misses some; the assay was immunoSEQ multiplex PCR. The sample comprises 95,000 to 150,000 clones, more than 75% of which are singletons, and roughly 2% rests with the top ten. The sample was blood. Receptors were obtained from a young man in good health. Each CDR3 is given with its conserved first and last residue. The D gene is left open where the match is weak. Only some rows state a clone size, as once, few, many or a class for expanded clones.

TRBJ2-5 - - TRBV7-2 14 CASSLRSGRETQYF TGTGCCAGCAGCTTAAGATCAGGGCGAGAGACCCAGTACTTC
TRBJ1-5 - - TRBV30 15 CAWSEGMSPDQPQHF TGTGCCTGGAGTGAGGGGATGTCGCCGGATCAGCCCCAGCATTTT
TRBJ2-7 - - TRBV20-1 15 CSASASAISSYEQYF TGCAGTGCTAGTGCTAGCGCCATAAGCTCCTACGAGCAGTACTTC
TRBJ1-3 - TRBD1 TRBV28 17 CASSLWGTGDTGNTIYF TGTGCCAGCAGTCTATGGGGGACAGGGGATACTGGAAACACCATATATTTT
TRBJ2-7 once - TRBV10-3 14 CAISEGGRTYEQYF TGTGCCATCAGTGAGGGGGGACGGACCTACGAGCAGTACTTC
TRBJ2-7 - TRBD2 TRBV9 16 CASSPRDSGSWYEQYF TGTGCCAGCAGCCCCCGGGATAGCGGGAGTTGGTACGAGCAGTACTTC
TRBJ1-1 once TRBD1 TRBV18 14 CASSLDRGNTEAFF TGTGCCAGCTCGTTGGACAGGGGAAACACTGAAGCTTTCTTT
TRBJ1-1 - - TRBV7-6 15 CASSLQVRGNTEAFF TGTGCCAGCAGCTTACAGGTCAGGGGAAACACTGAAGCTTTCTTT
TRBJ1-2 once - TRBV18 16 CASSPVGDLRSYGYTF TGTGCCAGCTCACCAGTAGGGGACCTACGAAGCTATGGCTACACCTTC
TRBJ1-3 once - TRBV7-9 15 CASSYSMTRGNTIYF TGTGCCAGCAGCTACAGTATGACGAGAGGAAACACCATATATTTT
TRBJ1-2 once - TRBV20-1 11 CSGRVDYGYTF TGCAGTGGGCGGGTCGACTATGGCTACACCTTC
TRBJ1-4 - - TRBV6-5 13 CASSYSQVEKLFF TGTGCCAGCAGTTACTCGCAGGTTGAAAAACTGTTTTTT
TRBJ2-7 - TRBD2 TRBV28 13 CASSFSAGVGQYF TGTGCCAGCAGTTTCTCAGCGGGGGTAGGGCAGTACTTC
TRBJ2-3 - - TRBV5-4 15 CASSLRGDLADTQYF TGTGCCAGCAGCTTGAGGGGGGACCTGGCAGATACGCAGTATTTT
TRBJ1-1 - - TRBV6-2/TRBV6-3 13 CASSYVGDTEAFF TGTGCCAGCAGTTACGTGGGGGATACTGAAGCTTTCTTT
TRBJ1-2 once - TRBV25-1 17 CASSDLGSGRVGYGYTF TGTGCCAGCAGTGATCTCGGCTCAGGCAGGGTTGGCTATGGCTACACCTTC
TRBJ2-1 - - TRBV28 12 CASSLTTGRQFF TGTGCCAGCAGTCTCACGACAGGAAGGCAGTTCTTC
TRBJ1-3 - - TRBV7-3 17 CASSFLGSPSSGNTIYF TGTGCCAGCAGCTTCCTCGGGAGCCCCAGCTCTGGAAACACCATATATTTT
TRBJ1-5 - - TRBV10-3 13 CAISGDTSQPQHF TGTGCCATCAGTGGGGACACATCACAGCCCCAGCATTTT
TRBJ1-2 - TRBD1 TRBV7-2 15 CASRLSLTGRYGYTF TGTGCCAGCAGGTTATCCCTGACAGGGCGATATGGCTACACCTTC
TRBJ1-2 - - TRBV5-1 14 CASSFVTGSYGYTF TGCGCCAGCAGCTTCGTGACAGGTAGCTATGGCTACACCTTC
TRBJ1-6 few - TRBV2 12 CASSETYPPLHF TGTGCCAGCAGTGAAACTTATCCACCCCTCCACTTT
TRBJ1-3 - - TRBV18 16 CASSPRQGLSGNTIYF TGTGCCAGCTCACCAAGGCAGGGCCTCTCTGGAAACACCATATATTTT
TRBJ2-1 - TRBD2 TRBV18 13 CASRLAGDHEQFF TGTGCCAGTCGACTAGCGGGAGATCATGAGCAGTTCTTC
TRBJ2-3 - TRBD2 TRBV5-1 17 CASSSSFSGSSTDTQYF TGCGCCAGCAGCTCCTCTTTTAGCGGGTCTAGCACAGATACGCAGTATTTT
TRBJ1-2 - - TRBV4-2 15 CASSQAFTVSYGYTF TGTGCCAGCAGCCAAGCCTTCACAGTTTCCTATGGCTACACCTTC
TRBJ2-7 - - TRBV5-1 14 CASSLGHSSYEQYF TGCGCCAGCAGCTTGGGGCACAGCTCCTACGAGCAGTACTTC
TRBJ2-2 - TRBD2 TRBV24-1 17 CATSGLAGVLNTGELFF TGTGCCACCAGTGGACTAGCGGGAGTTTTAAACACCGGGGAGCTGTTTTTT
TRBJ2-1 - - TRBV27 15 CASSFLQGGNNEQFF TGTGCCAGCAGTTTCTTGCAGGGGGGCAACAATGAGCAGTTCTTC
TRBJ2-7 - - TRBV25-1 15 CATVGLHKFSYEQYF TGTGCCACCGTGGGATTACACAAATTCTCCTACGAGCAGTACTTC
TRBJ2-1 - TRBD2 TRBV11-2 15 CASSLGGWRGDEQFF TGTGCCAGCAGCTTAGGGGGCTGGCGGGGGGATGAGCAGTTCTTC
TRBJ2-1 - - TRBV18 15 CASSPPGTLRNEQFF TGTGCCAGCTCACCACCCGGGACCCTTAGAAATGAGCAGTTCTTC
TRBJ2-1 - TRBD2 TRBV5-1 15 CASSFIGLAGDEQFF TGCGCCAGCAGCTTTATAGGACTAGCGGGAGATGAGCAGTTCTTC
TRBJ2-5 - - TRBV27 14 CASSQTRIWKTQYF TGTGCCAGCAGTCAAACAAGAATTTGGAAGACCCAGTACTTC
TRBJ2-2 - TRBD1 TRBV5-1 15 CASSPGQGSDGELFF TGCGCCAGCAGCCCGGGACAGGGGAGTGACGGGGAGCTGTTTTTT
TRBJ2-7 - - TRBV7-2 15 CASSLDSWSSYEQYF TGTGCCAGCAGCTTGGACTCATGGAGCTCCTACGAGCAGTACTTC
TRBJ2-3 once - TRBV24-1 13 CATSAGGAGTQYF TGTGCCACCAGTGCTGGGGGCGCGGGTACGCAGTATTTT
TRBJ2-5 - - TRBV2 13 CASIGVGVETQYF TGTGCCAGCATCGGAGTCGGGGTTGAGACCCAGTACTTC
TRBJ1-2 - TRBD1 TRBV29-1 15 CSVGAPQGGFNGYTF TGCAGCGTTGGCGCACCCCAGGGGGGATTTAATGGCTACACCTTC
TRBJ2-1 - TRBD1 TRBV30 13 CAWSGNRGNEQFF TGTGCCTGGAGTGGTAACAGGGGCAATGAGCAGTTCTTC
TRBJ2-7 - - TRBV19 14 CASSIGDRLAEQYF TGTGCCAGTAGTATAGGAGACAGGTTGGCGGAGCAGTACTTC
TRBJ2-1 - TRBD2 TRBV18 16 CASSTLGAGANNEQFF TGTGCCAGCTCCACCTTGGGAGCGGGAGCTAACAATGAGCAGTTCTTC
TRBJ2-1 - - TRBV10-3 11 CATTANNEQFF TGTGCCACCACGGCGAACAATGAGCAGTTCTTC
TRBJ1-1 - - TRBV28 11 CASYGLWRAFF TGTGCCAGCTATGGGCTTTGGAGAGCTTTCTTT
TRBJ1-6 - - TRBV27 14 CASSIVRANSPLHF TGTGCCAGCAGTATTGTCAGGGCGAATTCACCCCTCCACTTT
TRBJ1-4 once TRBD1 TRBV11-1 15 CASSLGDRAGGKLFF TGTGCCAGCAGCTTAGGGGACAGGGCCGGCGGAAAACTGTTTTTT
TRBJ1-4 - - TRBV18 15 CASSPLGTTNEKLFF TGTGCCAGCTCACCACTCGGCACCACTAATGAAAAACTGTTTTTT
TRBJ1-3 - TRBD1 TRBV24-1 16 CATSDPTGESGNTIYF TGTGCCACCAGTGACCCAACAGGGGAGTCCGGAAACACCATATATTTT
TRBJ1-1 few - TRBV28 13 CASGGDMNTEAFF TGTGCCAGCGGTGGCGATATGAACACTGAAGCTTTCTTT
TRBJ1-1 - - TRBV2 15 CASSEMVGEDTEAFF TGTGCCAGCAGTGAAATGGTGGGGGAGGACACTGAAGCTTTCTTT
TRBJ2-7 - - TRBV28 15 CASSLSEVGSYEQYF TGTGCCAGCAGTTTATCTGAAGTGGGCAGCTACGAGCAGTACTTC
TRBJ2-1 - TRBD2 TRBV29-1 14 CSVWTSGRYNEQFF TGCAGCGTATGGACTAGCGGGAGATACAATGAGCAGTTCTTC
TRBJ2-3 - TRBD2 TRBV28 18 CASSLTPTRTSGRDTQYF TGTGCCAGCAGTTTAACCCCCACGCGGACTAGCGGGAGGGATACGCAGTATTTT
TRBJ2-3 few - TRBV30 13 CAWRARRTDTQYF TGTGCCTGGAGGGCTAGACGTACAGATACGCAGTATTTT
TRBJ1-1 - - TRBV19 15 CASSIDVRGYPEAFF TGTGCCAGTAGTATAGACGTCAGGGGCTATCCTGAAGCTTTCTTT